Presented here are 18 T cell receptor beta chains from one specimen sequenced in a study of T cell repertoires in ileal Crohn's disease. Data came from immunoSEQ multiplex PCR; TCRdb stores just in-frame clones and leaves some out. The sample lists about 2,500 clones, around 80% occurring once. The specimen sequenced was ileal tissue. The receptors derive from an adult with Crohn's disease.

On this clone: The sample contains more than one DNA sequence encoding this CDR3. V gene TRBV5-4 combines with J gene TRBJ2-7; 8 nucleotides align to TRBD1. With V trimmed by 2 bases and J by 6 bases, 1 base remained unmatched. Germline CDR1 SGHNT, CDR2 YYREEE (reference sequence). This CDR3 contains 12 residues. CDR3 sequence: CASSFDRGEQYF. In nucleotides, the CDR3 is TGTGCCAGCAGCTTCGACAGGGGCGAGCAGTACTTC.

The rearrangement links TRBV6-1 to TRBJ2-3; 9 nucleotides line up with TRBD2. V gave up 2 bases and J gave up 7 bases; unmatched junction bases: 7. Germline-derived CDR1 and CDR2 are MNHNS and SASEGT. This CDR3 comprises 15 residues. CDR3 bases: TGTGCCAGCAGTGAAATTAGCGGGAGAGGATATACGCAGTATTTT. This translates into CASSEISGRGYTQYF.

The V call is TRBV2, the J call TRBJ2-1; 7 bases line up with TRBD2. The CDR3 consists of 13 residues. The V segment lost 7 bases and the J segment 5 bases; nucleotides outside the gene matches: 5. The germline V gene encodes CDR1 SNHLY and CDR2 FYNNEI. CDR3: CASKAGPNNEQFF. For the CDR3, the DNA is TGTGCCAGCAAAGCGGGACCCAACAATGAGCAGTTCTTC.

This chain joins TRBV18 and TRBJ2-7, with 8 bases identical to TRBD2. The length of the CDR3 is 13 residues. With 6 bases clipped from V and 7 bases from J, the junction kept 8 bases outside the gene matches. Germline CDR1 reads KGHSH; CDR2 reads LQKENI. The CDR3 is CASSPAGDFEQYF. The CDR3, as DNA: TGTGCCAGCTCCCCAGCGGGAGACTTTGAGCAGTACTTC.

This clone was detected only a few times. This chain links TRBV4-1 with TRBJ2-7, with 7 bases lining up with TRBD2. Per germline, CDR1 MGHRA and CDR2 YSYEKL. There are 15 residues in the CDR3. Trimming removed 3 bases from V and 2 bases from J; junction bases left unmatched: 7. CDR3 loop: CASSHAASGPYEQYF. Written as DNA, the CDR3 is TGCGCCAGCAGCCATGCGGCTAGCGGCCCCTACGAGCAGTACTTC.

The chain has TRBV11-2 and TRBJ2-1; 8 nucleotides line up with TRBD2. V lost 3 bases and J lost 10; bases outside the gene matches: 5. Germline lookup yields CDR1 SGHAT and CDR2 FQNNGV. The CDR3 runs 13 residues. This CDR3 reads CASSFGERGEQFF. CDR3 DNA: TGTGCCAGCAGCTTCGGTGAGCGGGGGGAGCAGTTCTTC. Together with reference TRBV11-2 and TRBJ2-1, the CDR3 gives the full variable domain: EAGVAQSPRYKIIEKRQSVAFWCNPISGHATLYWYQQILGQGPKLLIQFQNNGVVDDSQLPKDRFSAERLKGVDSTLKIQPAKLEDSAVYLCASSFGERGEQFFGPGTRLTVL.

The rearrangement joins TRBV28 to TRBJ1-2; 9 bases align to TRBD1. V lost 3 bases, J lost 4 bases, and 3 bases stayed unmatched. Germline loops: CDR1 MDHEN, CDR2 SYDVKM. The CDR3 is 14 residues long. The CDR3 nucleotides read TGTGCCAGCAGTTTTACAGGGGGCGGCTATGGCTACACCTTC. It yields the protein CASSFTGGGYGYTF.

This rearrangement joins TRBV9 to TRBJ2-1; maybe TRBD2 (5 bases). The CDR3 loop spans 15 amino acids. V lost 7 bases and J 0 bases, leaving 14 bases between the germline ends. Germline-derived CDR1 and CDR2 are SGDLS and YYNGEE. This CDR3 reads CASGASRSSYNEQFF. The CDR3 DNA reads TGTGCCAGCGGCGCTAGCCGAAGCTCCTACAATGAGCAGTTCTTC.

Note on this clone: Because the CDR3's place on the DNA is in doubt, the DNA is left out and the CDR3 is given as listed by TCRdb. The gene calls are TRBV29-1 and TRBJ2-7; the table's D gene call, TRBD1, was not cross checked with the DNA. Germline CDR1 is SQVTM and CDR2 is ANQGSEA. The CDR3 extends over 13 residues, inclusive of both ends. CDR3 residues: CSVGQGATYEQCF.

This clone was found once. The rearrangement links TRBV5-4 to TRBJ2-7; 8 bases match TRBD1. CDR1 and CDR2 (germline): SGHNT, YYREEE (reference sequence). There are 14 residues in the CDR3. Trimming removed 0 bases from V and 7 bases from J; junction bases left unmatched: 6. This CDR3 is CASSLGQGAEEQYF. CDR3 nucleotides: TGTGCCAGCAGCTTGGGTCAGGGGGCAGAAGAGCAGTACTTC.

The CDR3 sequence is CASSETGGTDTQYF. DNA for the CDR3: TGCGCCAGCAGTGAGACAGGGGGGACAGATACGCAGTATTTT. This rearrangement joins TRBV10-2 to TRBJ2-3; TRBD1 matches 8 bases. The V segment lost 2 bases and the J segment 3 bases; nucleotides outside the gene matches: 1. The CDR3 spans 14 residues. Germline CDR1 WSHSY, CDR2 SAAADI.

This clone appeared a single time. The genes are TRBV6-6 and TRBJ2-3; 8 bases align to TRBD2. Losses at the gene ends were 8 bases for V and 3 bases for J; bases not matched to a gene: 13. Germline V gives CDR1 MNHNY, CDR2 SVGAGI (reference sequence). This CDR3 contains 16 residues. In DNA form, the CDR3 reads TGTGCCAGCTGGCACCGAGCGGGAGATGGGACAGATACGCAGTATTTT. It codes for CASWHRAGDGTDTQYF.

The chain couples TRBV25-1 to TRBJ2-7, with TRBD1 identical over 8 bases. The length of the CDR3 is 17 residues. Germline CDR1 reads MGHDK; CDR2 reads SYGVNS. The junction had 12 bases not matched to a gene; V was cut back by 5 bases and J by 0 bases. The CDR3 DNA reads TGTGCCAGCAGTTCACCGGCGGGGACAGGCACCTCCTACGAGCAGTACTTC. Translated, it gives CASSSPAGTGTSYEQYF.

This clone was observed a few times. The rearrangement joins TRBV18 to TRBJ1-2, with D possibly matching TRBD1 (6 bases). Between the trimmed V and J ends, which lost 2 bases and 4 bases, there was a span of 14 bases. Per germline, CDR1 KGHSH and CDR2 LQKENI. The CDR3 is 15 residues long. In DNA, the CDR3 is TGTGCCAGCTCACCAGGGACAACCTCCGGCTATGGCTACACCTTC. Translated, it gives CASSPGTTSGYGYTF.

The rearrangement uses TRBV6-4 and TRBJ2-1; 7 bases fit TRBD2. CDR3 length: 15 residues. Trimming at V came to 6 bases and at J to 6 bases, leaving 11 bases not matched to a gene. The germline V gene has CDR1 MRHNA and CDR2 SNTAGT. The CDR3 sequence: CASSAEGTTGNEQFF. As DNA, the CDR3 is TGTGCCAGCAGCGCGGAAGGGACTACGGGCAATGAGCAGTTCTTC.

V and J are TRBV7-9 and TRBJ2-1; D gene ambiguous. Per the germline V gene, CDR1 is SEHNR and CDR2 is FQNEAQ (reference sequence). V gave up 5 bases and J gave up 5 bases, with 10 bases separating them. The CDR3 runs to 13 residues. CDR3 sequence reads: CASSPAEDNEQFF. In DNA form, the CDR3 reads TGTGCCAGCAGCCCCGCCGAGGACAATGAGCAGTTCTTC.

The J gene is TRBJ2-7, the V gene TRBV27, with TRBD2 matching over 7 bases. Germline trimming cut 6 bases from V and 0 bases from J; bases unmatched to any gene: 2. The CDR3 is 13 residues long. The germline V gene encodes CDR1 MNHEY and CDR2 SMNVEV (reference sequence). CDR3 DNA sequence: TGTGCCAGCAGCGGGGGGAGCTCCTACGAGCAGTACTTC. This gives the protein CASSGGSSYEQYF.

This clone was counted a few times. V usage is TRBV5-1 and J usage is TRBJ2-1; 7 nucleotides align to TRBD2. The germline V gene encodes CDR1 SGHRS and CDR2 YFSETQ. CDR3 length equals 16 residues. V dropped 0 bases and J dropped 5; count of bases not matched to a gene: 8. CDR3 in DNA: TGCGCCAGCAGCTTGGGTCTAGCGGCCTACAACAATGAGCAGTTCTTC. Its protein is CASSLGLAAYNNEQFF. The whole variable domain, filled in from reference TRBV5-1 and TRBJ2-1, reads KAGVTQTPRYLIKTRGQQVTLSCSPISGHRSVSWYQQTPGQGLQFLFEYFSETQRNKGNFPGRFSGRQFSNSRSEMNVSTLELGDSALYLCASSLGLAAYNNEQFFGPGTRLTVL.